This T cell receptor delta chain is drawn from a study of gamma-delta chains in newborns, infants, children. At the level of the study: Innate gammadelta T cells reportedly expand polyclonally right after birth, driven by microbial exposure, per the title.

Germline lookup yields CDR1 GEAIGNYY and CDR2 EKD. The CDR3 has 18 amino acids. TCRdb re-called the reads via CATT. The data contain some 5,700 delta-chain clones, over 2.5% of them singletons. Concerning this clone itself: The translation of this DNA and the TCRdb protein of a much larger clone differ at residue 3, probably owing to a read error; the protein shown here is translated from the DNA.

The sequence came from a child who was a newborn, infant or young child, either healthy, febrile or measles-vaccinated (not recorded which). Sequencing was carried out using blood. This chain links TRDV2 with TRDJ3, with D perhaps TRDD3 (5 bases). The CDR3 nucleotides are TGTGCCCGTGACACCGGGGGGGCAAGCTCCTGGGACACCCGACAGATGTTTTTC. This sequence encodes CARDTGGASSWDTRQMFF.